This TCR beta chain was recorded in a study of T-cell memory formation after mild COVID-19. Study background: TCR clusters were largely donor specific. Regarding the study as a whole: Clones shrinking from day 15 to 85 showed even CD4/CD8 mixes; later expanders tilted CD4+.

TCRdb itself ran the 5' RACE reads through MiXCR, one entry per CDR3 protein. The sample includes over 60,000 distinct CDR3 sequences, around 15% of them seen just once. J gave up 6 bases and V 6 bases, and 8 bases lay outside the gene matches. From germline, CDR1 is LGHNA and CDR2 YSLEER. This CDR3 is 15 amino acids long. Comments on this clonotype: Antigen: not known.

The source is an adult woman who had mild COVID-19 (a few samples of this study predate the infection). Cell type and time point are not known. This chain uses TRBV4-3 with TRBJ2-7, with 13 bases identical to TRBD2. The specimen sequenced was PBMCs or a T cell subset sorted from them (not recorded which). The CDR3, as DNA: TGCGCCAGCAGTCCGGGACTAGCGGGACTTGGCGAGCAGTACTTC. Protein: CASSPGLAGLGEQYF.